This T cell receptor (beta chain) stems from a study of T cells in localized non-small cell lung cancer (dated by TCRdb to 2019 to 2021). For context, the study as a whole: The study analyzed T cell repertoires of 200 to 250 early-stage NSCLC patients, comparing tumors and uninvolved tumor-adjacent lungs. Of the NSCLC patients, around 130 were male and about a hundred were female, and the mean age was approximately 69 years. The cohort consisted of approximately 220 treatment-naive NSCLC patients whose localized lung tumors had been resected.

By how much of the sample it makes up, this clone is medium-sized (0.01 to 0.1%). The antigen this receptor binds is unknown. The input lacks base qualities; no much larger clone sits a single base away. Here is what the overall study found, with its caveats: Since the design was exploratory, TCR variables were selected using unadjusted p-values with no false-discovery rate correction. A median of roughly 60 of the top 100 tumor clones turned up in the paired uninvolved adjacent lung, and around 27 of those clones also ranked among the top 100 of that same adjacent lung. Because multi-region sequencing of the tumors was not done, intratumor heterogeneity could not be ruled out. Higher blood T cell density associated with longer overall survival, while higher adjacent-lung clonality associated with shorter survival. Uninvolved tumor-adjacent lung showed the highest T cell clonality, higher than tumor, which suggests more focused antigenic responses in the uninvolved tumor-adjacent lung.

The germline V gene supplies CDR1 SGHNT and CDR2 YENEEA. V loses 5 bases of germline sequence and J loses 7 bases, and the interval between the two ends is 15 bases. CDR3 length: 14 amino acids, cysteine to phenylalanine. The retained sequence is limited to the CDR3, 42 bases, with the frame set at the first base. At diagnosis, peripheral blood, uninvolved tumor-adjacent lung and tumor were collected and stored as a combination of fresh-frozen and FFPE material. TCR beta CDR3 regions were sequenced from DNA using the immunoSEQ Assay. The study's processing was this. T cell density was computed as TCR beta template counts normalized to usable DNA estimated by amplifying housekeeping genes. Richness was estimated using the preseqR package, with extrapolation to 400,000 templates for PBMC samples and to 120,000 templates for tissue samples. Clonality was calculated as one minus Pielou's evenness. Tissue-enriched TCRs were identified through differential abundance testing performed on productive amino-acid clonotypes, with a minimum total count of 5 and an alpha of 0.1. Repertoire overlap between compartments was quantified with the Jaccard Index and Morisita Overlap Index. TCR beta CDR3s were clustered by GLIPH together with public tetramer-defined viral CDR3s, and at least three viral sequences plus V-gene enrichment were required for viral motifs. Entries here come from immuneACCESS through TCRdb and include only in-frame sequences with V and J called. Some clones fail to appear in such tables; in the studies checked, an unresolved V gene covers under half of the shortfall, and the cause of the remainder is unknown. For V, J and clone size, that table is used; D and trimming come from the DNA. This sample holds more than 2,500 clones; under 25% were observed only once. Jointly, the top ten make up 5.5% to 6.5% of the sample.

The sequence links TRBV11-3 to TRBJ2-4; no D gene call is confident. This TCR came from a man aged 40 to 70 with stage II lung adenocarcinoma. The specimen comprised lung tumor tissue, sampled before any cancer treatment. The CDR3 protein is CASSAVSLPNIQYF. The DNA sequence reads TGTGCCAGCAGCGCGGTGTCCCTCCCTAACATTCAGTACTTC.